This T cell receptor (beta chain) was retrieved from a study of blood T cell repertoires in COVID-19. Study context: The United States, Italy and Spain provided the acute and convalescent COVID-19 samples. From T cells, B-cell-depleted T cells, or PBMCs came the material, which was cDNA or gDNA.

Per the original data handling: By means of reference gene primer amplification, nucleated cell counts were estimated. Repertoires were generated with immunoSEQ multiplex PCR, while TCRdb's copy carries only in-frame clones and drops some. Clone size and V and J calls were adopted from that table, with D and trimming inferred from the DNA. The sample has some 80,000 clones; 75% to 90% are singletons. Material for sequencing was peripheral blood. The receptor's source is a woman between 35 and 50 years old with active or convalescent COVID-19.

Here the CDR3 DNA reads TGTGCCAGCAGCTTAACACAGGGCCTTTCAAACTATGGCTACACCTTC. Translating gives CASSLTQGLSNYGYTF. The V gene is TRBV7-2, the J gene TRBJ1-2, with TRBD1 as a possible D gene (6 bases). The length of the CDR3 is 16 residues. Trimming left V 2 bases short and J 2 bases short, with 15 bases between. From germline, CDR1 is SGHTA and CDR2 FQGNSA.